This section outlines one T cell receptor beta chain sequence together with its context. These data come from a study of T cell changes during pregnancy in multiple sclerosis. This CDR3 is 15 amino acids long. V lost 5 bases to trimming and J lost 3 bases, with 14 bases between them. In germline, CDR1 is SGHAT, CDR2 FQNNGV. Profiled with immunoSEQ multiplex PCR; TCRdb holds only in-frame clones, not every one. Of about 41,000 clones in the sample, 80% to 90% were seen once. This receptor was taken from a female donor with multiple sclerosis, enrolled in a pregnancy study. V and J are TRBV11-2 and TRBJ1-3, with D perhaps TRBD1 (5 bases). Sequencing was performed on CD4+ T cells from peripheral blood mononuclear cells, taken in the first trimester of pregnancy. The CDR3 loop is CASSQSAGLGNTIYF. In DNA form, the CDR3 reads TGTGCCAGCAGCCAATCCGCGGGGCTTGGAAACACCATATATTTT.